The source of this T cell receptor (beta chain) is a study of blood T cell repertoires in COVID-19. Looking at the study overall: In each case, the material was cDNA or gDNA derived from T cells, B-cell-depleted T cells, or PBMCs.

Per germline, CDR1 MNHNS and CDR2 SASEGT. This CDR3 contains 13 residues. Trimming removed 3 bases at V and 8 bases at J, with 13 bases between. Symptom resolution, clearance, or two negative PCRs marked donors in Cohort 3 as recovered. Measured with immunoSEQ multiplex PCR; TCRdb has only the in-frame clones, and not every one. The sample shows roughly 340,000 clones, over 75% of them seen only once. Specimen: PBMCs or T cells enriched from blood (not recorded which). This chain joins TRBV6-1 and TRBJ1-2; a weak D match, TRBD1 (6 bases). This receptor was identified in a young man who had recovered from COVID-19. CDR3 sequence: CASSDLNRAGYTF. CDR3 coding DNA: TGTGCCAGCAGTGACCTGAACAGGGCAGGCTACACCTTC.